This TCR beta chain was captured by sequencing in a study of cytomegalovirus exposure and HLA in healthy donors. Study-wide findings and caveats: It emerged from a later analysis that several of the most significant clusters appeared to be linked to common viral pathogens. Being productive about 90% or about 30% of the time was typical of most TCR beta V segments in an earlier analysis.

This clone has more than one count but fewer than ten. Its antigen is as yet unknown. The CDR3 consists of 13 residues. J was trimmed by 1 base and V by 5 bases; bases with no gene match: 1. CDR1 and CDR2 from the germline V gene are LNHDA and SQIVND (reference sequence). 60 Vbeta and 13 Jbeta primers were used in PCR. Generated by immunoSEQ multiplex PCR, the TCRdb table keeps only in-frame clones and is missing some. The sample records about 270,000 clones, around 65% being singletons. Sequenced: PBMCs. The source is a female donor in good health and CMV-seronegative. The V gene is TRBV19, the J gene TRBJ1-1; 7 bases align to TRBD1. CDR3 nucleotide sequence: TGTGCCAGTAGTTGGACAGGGAACACTGAAGCTTTCTTT. Translating it yields CASSWTGNTEAFF.